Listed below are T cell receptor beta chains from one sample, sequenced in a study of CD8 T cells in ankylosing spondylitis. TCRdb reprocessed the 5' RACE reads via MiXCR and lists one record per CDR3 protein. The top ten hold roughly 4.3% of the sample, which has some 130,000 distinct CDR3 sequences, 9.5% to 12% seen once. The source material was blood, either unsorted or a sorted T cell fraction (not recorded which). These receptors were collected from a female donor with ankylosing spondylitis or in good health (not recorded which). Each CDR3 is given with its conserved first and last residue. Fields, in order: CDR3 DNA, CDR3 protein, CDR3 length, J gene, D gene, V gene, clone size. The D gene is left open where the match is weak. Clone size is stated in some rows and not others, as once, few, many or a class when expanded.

CDR3 DNA: TGCGCCAGCAGCTTGTGGCCCTATGGCTACACCTTC; CDR3 protein: CASSLWPYGYTF; CDR3 length: 12; J gene: TRBJ1-2; D gene: .; V gene: TRBV5-1; clone size: many
CDR3 DNA: TGTGCCGGGAAAGGGGTGAACACTGAAGCTTTCTTT; CDR3 protein: CAGKGVNTEAFF; CDR3 length: 12; J gene: TRBJ1-1; D gene: .; V gene: TRBV28; clone size: few
CDR3 DNA: TGTGCCAGCTCACCAGGGTGGGGCACTGAAGCTTTCTTT; CDR3 protein: CASSPGWGTEAFF; CDR3 length: 13; J gene: TRBJ1-1; D gene: .; V gene: TRBV18; clone size: .
CDR3 DNA: TGTGCCAGCAGCCTAGGCAGATCCTACGAGCAGTACTTC; CDR3 protein: CASSLGRSYEQYF; CDR3 length: 13; J gene: TRBJ2-7; D gene: .; V gene: TRBV7-9; clone size: many
CDR3 DNA: TGCAGTGCCGGGGGCTTAAGCTCCTACAATGAGCAGTTCTTC; CDR3 protein: CSAGGLSSYNEQFF; CDR3 length: 14; J gene: TRBJ2-1; D gene: .; V gene: TRBV20-1; clone size: many
CDR3 DNA: TGTGCCAGCAGCATGACAGGTATCCCCCACGAGCAGTACTTC; CDR3 protein: CASSMTGIPHEQYF; CDR3 length: 14; J gene: TRBJ2-7; D gene: .; V gene: TRBV7-7; clone size: many
CDR3 DNA: TGTGCCAGCAGTTTCTCACGAAGCAATCAGCCCCAGCATTTT; CDR3 protein: CASSFSRSNQPQHF; CDR3 length: 14; J gene: TRBJ1-5; D gene: .; V gene: TRBV12-3/TRBV12-4; clone size: many
CDR3 DNA: TGCAGCGTTGTTGGAGGCGCCGGCGTGGAGACCCAGTACTTC; CDR3 protein: CSVVGGAGVETQYF; CDR3 length: 14; J gene: TRBJ2-5; D gene: .; V gene: TRBV29-1; clone size: many
CDR3 DNA: TGTGCCATCAGTGAGAACAGGGACTCGGGGGAGCTGTTTTTT; CDR3 protein: CAISENRDSGELFF; CDR3 length: 14; J gene: TRBJ2-2; D gene: .; V gene: TRBV10-3; clone size: many
CDR3 DNA: TGTGCCAGCAGCTCGCTGGGGGGGGTCACTGAAGCTTTCTTT; CDR3 protein: CASSSLGGVTEAFF; CDR3 length: 14; J gene: TRBJ1-1; D gene: .; V gene: TRBV5-5; clone size: many
CDR3 DNA: TGCAGTGCTAGCGACAGGGGGCTTGGAGGCTACACCTTC; CDR3 protein: CSASDRGLGGYTF; CDR3 length: 13; J gene: TRBJ1-2; D gene: TRBD1; V gene: TRBV20-1; clone size: many
CDR3 DNA: TGCAGTGCTTCAGAGCGGGGGCCCTCCTACGAGCAGTACTTC; CDR3 protein: CSASERGPSYEQYF; CDR3 length: 14; J gene: TRBJ2-7; D gene: TRBD2; V gene: TRBV20-1; clone size: many
CDR3 DNA: TGCAGCGTTGTTCCGGTCCCCTACAATGAGCAGTTCTTC; CDR3 protein: CSVVPVPYNEQFF; CDR3 length: 13; J gene: TRBJ2-1; D gene: .; V gene: TRBV29-1; clone size: many
CDR3 DNA: TGCAGCGTTGAAGATGGACTAGCGGGGCGTGGTGAGCAGTTCTTC; CDR3 protein: CSVEDGLAGRGEQFF; CDR3 length: 15; J gene: TRBJ2-1; D gene: TRBD2; V gene: TRBV29-1; clone size: .
CDR3 DNA: TGTGCCAGCAGCTTAGACTCGGGCCGGCGCCCTTACAATGAGCAGTTCTTC; CDR3 protein: CASSLDSGRRPYNEQFF; CDR3 length: 17; J gene: TRBJ2-1; D gene: .; V gene: TRBV7-8; clone size: once
CDR3 DNA: TGTGCCAGCAACAGACAGGGGGCATACGAGCAGTACTTC; CDR3 protein: CASNRQGAYEQYF; CDR3 length: 13; J gene: TRBJ2-7; D gene: TRBD1; V gene: TRBV7-9; clone size: .
CDR3 DNA: TGTGCCAGCAGCCCTGCGGGAAGACAGGGCGGGAAGGAGACCCAGTACTTC; CDR3 protein: CASSPAGRQGGKETQYF; CDR3 length: 17; J gene: TRBJ2-5; D gene: .; V gene: TRBV28; clone size: few
CDR3 DNA: TGTGCCAGCAGCTCCTTCCCCGGAGCGGGGGACACAGATACGCAGTATTTT; CDR3 protein: CASSSFPGAGDTDTQYF; CDR3 length: 17; J gene: TRBJ2-3; D gene: TRBD2; V gene: TRBV7-3; clone size: .
CDR3 DNA: TGTGCCACCAGGGAGGGCGATGAGCAGTTCTTC; CDR3 protein: CATREGDEQFF; CDR3 length: 11; J gene: TRBJ2-1; D gene: .; V gene: TRBV24-1; clone size: .
CDR3 DNA: TGTGCCAGCGTAACAGGGACCTACGAGCAGTACTTC; CDR3 protein: CASVTGTYEQYF; CDR3 length: 12; J gene: TRBJ2-7; D gene: .; V gene: TRBV28; clone size: many
CDR3 DNA: TGCGCCAGCAGCCAAGTATTTGGGGTCTCTGGGGCCAACGTCCTGACTTTC; CDR3 protein: CASSQVFGVSGANVLTF; CDR3 length: 17; J gene: TRBJ2-6; D gene: .; V gene: TRBV4-1; clone size: many
CDR3 DNA: TGTGCCAGCAGCTTAGCTGGGTATTGGCTCGAGCAGTTCTTC; CDR3 protein: CASSLAGYWLEQFF; CDR3 length: 14; J gene: TRBJ2-1; D gene: .; V gene: TRBV7-9; clone size: many
CDR3 DNA: TGTGCCAGTCGAACCACAGGGGAGGGACAGCCCCAGCATTTT; CDR3 protein: CASRTTGEGQPQHF; CDR3 length: 14; J gene: TRBJ1-5; D gene: TRBD1; V gene: TRBV19; clone size: many
CDR3 DNA: TGTGCCAGCAGTTTCAGAAGCAATCAGCCCCAGCATTTT; CDR3 protein: CASSFRSNQPQHF; CDR3 length: 13; J gene: TRBJ1-5; D gene: .; V gene: TRBV12-3/TRBV12-4; clone size: many
CDR3 DNA: TGTGCCAGCAGTTTAGGGCAGATAGCTAACTATGGCTACACCTTC; CDR3 protein: CASSLGQIANYGYTF; CDR3 length: 15; J gene: TRBJ1-2; D gene: .; V gene: TRBV12-3/TRBV12-4; clone size: many
CDR3 DNA: TGCAGCACGGGGGGGGACAGGGGCAATGAGCAGTTCTTC; CDR3 protein: CSTGGDRGNEQFF; CDR3 length: 13; J gene: TRBJ2-1; D gene: TRBD1; V gene: TRBV29-1; clone size: many
CDR3 DNA: TGTGCCAGCTCACCACGGACGGATAATGAGCAGTTCTTC; CDR3 protein: CASSPRTDNEQFF; CDR3 length: 13; J gene: TRBJ2-1; D gene: .; V gene: TRBV18; clone size: many
CDR3 DNA: TGTGCCAGCAGCTTAGTGGAGGCGAACACCGGGGAGCTGTTTTTT; CDR3 protein: CASSLVEANTGELFF; CDR3 length: 15; J gene: TRBJ2-2; D gene: .; V gene: TRBV7-9; clone size: many
CDR3 DNA: TGTGCCAGCAGCAGCGATAACGACAGAGCCAATGAGCAGTTCTTC; CDR3 protein: CASSSDNDRANEQFF; CDR3 length: 15; J gene: TRBJ2-1; D gene: .; V gene: TRBV21-1; clone size: many
CDR3 DNA: TGTGCCACCAGTGGCCAGGGGGTAGGCGAGACCCAGTACTTC; CDR3 protein: CATSGQGVGETQYF; CDR3 length: 14; J gene: TRBJ2-5; D gene: TRBD1; V gene: TRBV24-1; clone size: many
CDR3 DNA: TGCGCCAGCAGCTTGGATCCCCCACCTGGGACAGATACGCAGTATTTT; CDR3 protein: CASSLDPPPGTDTQYF; CDR3 length: 16; J gene: TRBJ2-3; D gene: .; V gene: TRBV5-1; clone size: many
CDR3 DNA: TGTGCCAGCAGCTTAGAGGTCCAGGAGCAGTACTTC; CDR3 protein: CASSLEVQEQYF; CDR3 length: 12; J gene: TRBJ2-7; D gene: .; V gene: TRBV7-2; clone size: many
CDR3 DNA: TGTGCCAGCAGCTTTCGACCTCGGGACAACCCCAGGGGTTTCTTT; CDR3 protein: CASSFRPRDNPRGFF; CDR3 length: 15; J gene: TRBJ1-1; D gene: .; V gene: TRBV7-3; clone size: many
CDR3 DNA: TGTGCCAGCAGCTTAATAGCGGCTAGCACAGATACGCAGTATTTT; CDR3 protein: CASSLIAASTDTQYF; CDR3 length: 15; J gene: TRBJ2-3; D gene: .; V gene: TRBV7-2; clone size: many
CDR3 DNA: TGCAGCGTTGAAAATGGTGGGACTGAAGCTTTCTTT; CDR3 protein: CSVENGGTEAFF; CDR3 length: 12; J gene: TRBJ1-1; D gene: .; V gene: TRBV29-1; clone size: many
CDR3 DNA: TGCGCCAGCAGCTTGATCGGTTACGAGCAGTACTTC; CDR3 protein: CASSLIGYEQYF; CDR3 length: 12; J gene: TRBJ2-7; D gene: .; V gene: TRBV5-1; clone size: many
CDR3 DNA: TGTGCCAGCAGCCTCCTCGAGACCGGGGAGCTGTTTTTT; CDR3 protein: CASSLLETGELFF; CDR3 length: 13; J gene: TRBJ2-2; D gene: .; V gene: TRBV9; clone size: many
CDR3 DNA: TGTGCCAGCAGGGGAACAGGGTCCAATCAGCCCCAGCATTTT; CDR3 protein: CASRGTGSNQPQHF; CDR3 length: 14; J gene: TRBJ1-5; D gene: .; V gene: TRBV2; clone size: many
CDR3 DNA: TGTGCCAGCAGCTTCGGGCGAACTACGGATGAGCAGTTCTTC; CDR3 protein: CASSFGRTTDEQFF; CDR3 length: 14; J gene: TRBJ2-1; D gene: .; V gene: TRBV7-9; clone size: many
CDR3 DNA: TGTGCCACTTGGGACAGAAGAGGGACCCAGTACTTC; CDR3 protein: CATWDRRGTQYF; CDR3 length: 12; J gene: TRBJ2-5; D gene: TRBD1; V gene: TRBV24-1; clone size: many
CDR3 DNA: TGCAGTGTAGCTTCCCCCAATCAGCCCCAGCATTTT; CDR3 protein: CSVASPNQPQHF; CDR3 length: 12; J gene: TRBJ1-5; D gene: .; V gene: TRBV20-1; clone size: many
CDR3 DNA: TGCGCCAGCAGCCCCGGGACAGGACCGAACACCGGGGAGCTGTTTTTT; CDR3 protein: CASSPGTGPNTGELFF; CDR3 length: 16; J gene: TRBJ2-2; D gene: TRBD1; V gene: TRBV5-1; clone size: many
CDR3 DNA: TGTGCCAGCAGCCTAACAGGGTCCAGGTGGGGCTACACCTTC; CDR3 protein: CASSLTGSRWGYTF; CDR3 length: 14; J gene: TRBJ1-2; D gene: .; V gene: TRBV27; clone size: .
CDR3 DNA: TGTGCCAGCAGCCAAGATCCGGGACTACAATTCGTCACAGATACGCAGTATTTT; CDR3 protein: CASSQDPGLQFVTDTQYF; CDR3 length: 18; J gene: TRBJ2-3; D gene: TRBD2; V gene: TRBV4-2; clone size: many
CDR3 DNA: TGCGCCAGCAGCTCTGGAGTTTCCTTGAACACTGAAGCTTTCTTT; CDR3 protein: CASSSGVSLNTEAFF; CDR3 length: 15; J gene: TRBJ1-1; D gene: .; V gene: TRBV5-1; clone size: many
CDR3 DNA: TGTGCCAGCAGCAGCACCGGGGGCGCCTTTGGCACAGATACGCAGTATTTT; CDR3 protein: CASSSTGGAFGTDTQYF; CDR3 length: 17; J gene: TRBJ2-3; D gene: .; V gene: TRBV7-9; clone size: .
CDR3 DNA: TGTGCCAGCAGTTCACCTTCAGGGGGATCCTACAATGAGCAGTTCTTC; CDR3 protein: CASSSPSGGSYNEQFF; CDR3 length: 16; J gene: TRBJ2-1; D gene: TRBD1; V gene: TRBV12-3/TRBV12-4; clone size: many
CDR3 DNA: TGTGCCAGCAGCTTGCCCCTAGCGGGAGGAGCTTATACGCAGTATTTT; CDR3 protein: CASSLPLAGGAYTQYF; CDR3 length: 16; J gene: TRBJ2-3; D gene: TRBD2; V gene: TRBV7-2; clone size: many
CDR3 DNA: TGCAGTGCGGCGACTAGCTACTCCTACGAGCAGTACTTC; CDR3 protein: CSAATSYSYEQYF; CDR3 length: 13; J gene: TRBJ2-7; D gene: TRBD2; V gene: TRBV20-1; clone size: .
CDR3 DNA: TGTGTCAGCAGCTCAACCGTGGGGAGTTTTTTACGCAATGAGCAGTTCTTC; CDR3 protein: CVSSSTVGSFLRNEQFF; CDR3 length: 17; J gene: TRBJ2-1; D gene: .; V gene: TRBV11-2; clone size: .
CDR3 DNA: TGTGCCAGCTCACCAAGACGGTTTAGCAATCAGCCCCAGCATTTT; CDR3 protein: CASSPRRFSNQPQHF; CDR3 length: 15; J gene: TRBJ1-5; D gene: .; V gene: TRBV18; clone size: few
CDR3 DNA: TGTGCCAGCAGTGAAGCGCCGGGGATCTCCTATAATTCACCCCTCCACTTT; CDR3 protein: CASSEAPGISYNSPLHF; CDR3 length: 17; J gene: TRBJ1-6; D gene: .; V gene: TRBV6-1; clone size: many
CDR3 DNA: TGCGCCAGCAGCCGGTTACTCGGGACGGATGAAGCTTTCTTT; CDR3 protein: CASSRLLGTDEAFF; CDR3 length: 14; J gene: TRBJ1-1; D gene: .; V gene: TRBV4-1; clone size: many
CDR3 DNA: TGCGCCAGCAGCCTCCCACCCTACGAGCAGTACTTC; CDR3 protein: CASSLPPYEQYF; CDR3 length: 12; J gene: TRBJ2-7; D gene: .; V gene: TRBV5-1; clone size: many
CDR3 DNA: TGTGCCAGCTCACCAGAAAGAGGGGCCAACGTCCTGACTTTC; CDR3 protein: CASSPERGANVLTF; CDR3 length: 14; J gene: TRBJ2-6; D gene: .; V gene: TRBV18; clone size: many